The TCR beta chain described here comes from a study of CD8 T cells in ankylosing spondylitis. The study's findings and limits: According to the report, clones linked to the disease were significantly enriched in matched synovial fluid samples taken from ankylosing spondylitis patients. What appeared characteristic of ankylosing spondylitis blood was a TCR beta motif of fewer than ten highly homologous variants.

As the method for making TCR beta libraries, quantitative 5'-RACE with molecular barcodes was used. TCRdb called the 5' RACE reads again in MiXCR, with one record for every CDR3 protein. The sample yields some 150,000 distinct CDR3 sequences, approximately 10% seen once. V was clipped by 5 bases and J by 0 bases; unmatched bases: 4. Germline loops: CDR1 MNHNS, CDR2 SASEGT. The CDR3 consists of 15 residues. This clonotype showed up many times. Its cognate antigen is unknown. The material sequenced was blood, either unsorted or a sorted T cell fraction (not recorded which). The TCR originated in a female donor with ankylosing spondylitis or in good health (not recorded which). The chain has TRBV6-1 and TRBJ1-5, with TRBD1 matching 7 bases. CDR3: CASSPTGDSNQPQHF. Here the CDR3 DNA reads TGTGCCAGCAGTCCCACAGGGGATAGCAATCAGCCCCAGCATTTT.